The text below deals with one T cell receptor beta chain. Its antigen is undetermined. The data belong to a study of response to subunit inactivated influenza vaccine. General observations from the study: Authors suggested few new T cells are recruited by each seasonal influenza vaccination.

CDR3 size: 14 residues. V lost 5 bases to trimming and J lost 7 bases; unmatched junction nucleotides: 3. Germline assignment: CDR1 SGHTA and CDR2 FQGNSA. Each CDR3 protein is one row after TCRdb ran MiXCR on the RT-PCR reads. This table has around 320,000 distinct CDR3 sequences, approximately 23% appearing once. The sequence was collected from a man between 50 and 75 years old who received an inactivated influenza vaccine. The chain links TRBV7-2 to TRBJ2-1; 12 bases agree with TRBD2. Source: PBMCs from blood, taken less than 22 months after vaccination. DNA for the CDR3: TGTGCCAGCAGCATGACTAGCGGGAGAAATGAGCAGTTCTTC. It encodes CASSMTSGRNEQFF.